Below are 3 T cell receptor beta chains sequenced from a single sample in a study of shared clonotypes between healthy human individuals. Profiling relied on immunoSEQ multiplex PCR, and the TCRdb table lists in-frame clones only, not all of them. The sample lists about 480,000 clones; about 75% were seen once. Source material: PBMCs. The receptors derive from a woman in her thirties or forties in good health. Some clones in this sample may be carry-over from other donors' samples.

The gene calls are TRBV4-2 and TRBJ1-5, with 11 bases aligning to TRBD1. CDR1 and CDR2 (germline): LGHNA, YNFKEQ. This CDR3 contains 18 residues. The V and J ends lost 0 bases and 6 bases, in that order; junction bases with no gene match: 10. CDR3 sequence (DNA): TGTGCCAGCAGCCAAGAAAAGTGGGGACAGGGGGTTATTCAGCCCCAGCATTTT. This sequence encodes CASSQEKWGQGVIQPQHF.

The V and J genes are TRBV7-8 and TRBJ1-4; TRBD1 agrees at 8 bases. Germline V gene data show CDR1 as SGHVS and CDR2 as FQNEAQ. There are 15 residues in the CDR3. V lost 3 bases, J lost 10 bases, and 10 bases stayed unmatched. CDR3 amino acids: CASSLTVGQGGKLFF. DNA of the CDR3: TGTGCCAGCAGCTTGACCGTTGGACAGGGTGGAAAACTGTTTTTT.

This sequence joins TRBV5-1 and TRBJ2-7; TRBD1 might be the D (6 bases). CDR3 length equals 16 residues. Per germline, CDR1 SGHRS and CDR2 YFSETQ. With 2 bases removed from V and 3 bases from J, the gap between germline ends came to 18 bases. The CDR3 is CASSLQPGQGFYEQYF. CDR3 nucleotides: TGCGCCAGCAGCTTACAGCCGGGACAAGGATTCTACGAGCAGTACTTC.